The 24 T cell receptor beta chains below were found in one sample sequenced in a study of early T cells in non-severe SARS-CoV-2 infection. One entry per CDR3 protein results from TCRdb running MiXCR on the 5' RACE reads. This sample yields about 60,000 distinct CDR3 sequences, of which about an eighth are seen a single time; around 3.8% belongs to the top ten. Material for sequencing was whole blood. These receptors all come from an adult who was a healthcare worker with PCR-confirmed SARS-CoV-2 infection or an uninfected control (not recorded which).

This clonotype was counted at least ten times. The chain links TRBV7-6 to TRBJ2-1; D possibly corresponds to TRBD1 (6 bases). V lost 5 bases to trimming and J lost 2 bases, with 19 bases between them. CDR3 length: 17 residues. In germline, CDR1 is SGHVS, CDR2 FNYEAQ. In nucleotides, the CDR3 is TGTGCCAGCAGCCCCTTCCCACAGGGCACCGCCTACAATGAGCAGTTCTTC. Residues: CASSPFPQGTAYNEQFF.

The sample holds a few counts of this clonotype. The chain uses TRBV9 and TRBJ2-4; D is undetermined. This CDR3 spans 13 amino acids. Trimming left V 0 bases short and J 12 bases short, with 13 bases between. Germline V lookup: CDR1 SGDLS, CDR2 YYNGEE. The CDR3 region is CASSVDQQATQYF. The CDR3 nucleotides are TGTGCCAGCAGCGTAGACCAGCAGGCTACTCAGTACTTC. The full variable domain, its missing parts supplied by reference TRBV9 and TRBJ2-4, is DSGVTQTPKHLITATGQRVTLRCSPRSGDLSVYWYQQSLDQGLQFLIQYYNGEERAKGNILERFSAQQFPDLHSELNLSSLELGDSALYFCASSVDQQATQYFGAGTRLSVL.

This clonotype came up many times. The chain has TRBV6-4 and TRBJ1-2; tentatively, D is TRBD1 (6 bases). CDR1 MRHNA and CDR2 SNTAGT come from the germline V gene. The V and J ends lost 2 bases and 5 bases respectively, with 9 bases between them. The CDR3 spans 13 residues. DNA of the CDR3: TGTGCCAGCAGTGACAGGGGGGGTTATGGCTACACCTTC. This translates into CASSDRGGYGYTF.

This rearrangement joins TRBV20-1 to TRBJ2-1; 8 positions agree with TRBD2. J was trimmed by 7 bases and V by 3 bases; bases with no gene match: 5. This CDR3 is built from 13 residues. CDR1 DFQATT and CDR2 SNEGSKA come from the germline V gene (reference sequence). The CDR3 DNA is TGCAGTGCTAGCGGGAGGGAAGGGAATGAGCAGTTCTTC. Its translation: CSASGREGNEQFF.

A few counts support this clonotype. This chain uses TRBV18 with TRBJ2-5, with TRBD1 matching over 7 bases. V was pared by 3 bases and J by 2 bases, with 3 bases of the junction left unmatched. This CDR3 is 14 amino acids long. Germline V gene sequence: CDR1 KGHSH, CDR2 LQKENI. The CDR3 reads CASSPGQEQETQYF. CDR3 DNA: TGTGCCAGCTCACCTGGACAGGAGCAAGAGACCCAGTACTTC.

This clonotype has only a few counts. The CDR3 coding sequence is TGTGCCAGCAGTGGGACAGGGGGCTATGGCTACACCTTC. This codes for CASSGTGGYGYTF. The chain carries TRBV27 and TRBJ1-2; 11 bases align to TRBD1. Germline trimming cut 5 bases from V and 4 bases from J; bases unmatched to any gene: 0. Germline CDR1 MNHEY, CDR2 SMNVEV (reference sequence). The CDR3 length is 13 residues.

This clonotype turned up a few times. The chain employs TRBV5-1 and TRBJ2-1; 10 bases map to TRBD2. The CDR3 covers 18 residues. The J segment lost 3 bases and the V segment lost 1 base, leaving 10 bases of the junction unmatched. The V gene's germline CDR1 is SGHRS and CDR2 YFSETQ. CDR3 amino acids: CASSLNSIAGGGYNEQFF. The CDR3 DNA reads TGCGCCAGCAGCTTGAACTCCATAGCGGGAGGCGGCTACAATGAGCAGTTCTTC.

This chain links TRBV6-6 with TRBJ2-7; D is perhaps TRBD1 (5 bases). Trimming left V 6 bases short and J 12 bases short, with 15 bases between. CDR1 is MNHNY and CDR2 is SVGAGI in the germline V gene (reference sequence). This CDR3 region has 11 residues. In DNA, the CDR3 is TGTGCCAGCAGCCAAAGGGGCGAGAGGTACTTC. The encoded protein is CASSQRGERYF.

This clonotype has a handful of counts. The rearrangement links TRBV29-1 to TRBJ1-1, with D hard to call. V lost 5 bases and J lost 0, with 4 bases in between. The V gene's germline CDR1 is SQVTM and CDR2 ANQGSEA. The CDR3 totals 11 residues. In nucleotides, the CDR3 is TGCAGCGTTAGCTTGAACACTGAAGCTTTCTTT. Translating gives CSVSLNTEAFF.

There are many counts of this clonotype. The chain combines TRBV28 with TRBJ1-2; D is undetermined. With 5 bases removed from V and 6 bases from J, the gap between germline ends came to 16 bases. The CDR3 is 14 residues long. CDR1 MDHEN and CDR2 SYDVKM come from the germline V gene. This CDR3 reads CASSAPGIGDGYTF. The CDR3, as DNA: TGTGCCAGCAGTGCTCCTGGGATTGGTGATGGCTACACCTTC.

V and J are TRBV15 and TRBJ2-5; no definite D call. V was pared by 6 bases and J by 2 bases, with 10 bases between. The germline CDR1 and CDR2 sequences are LNHNV and YYDKDF (reference sequence). This CDR3 contains 13 residues. In DNA form, the CDR3 reads TGTGCCACCAGAGTTCAACTACAAGAGACCCAGTACTTC. Translating gives CATRVQLQETQYF.

The chain links TRBV5-6 to TRBJ2-7; D unresolved. V was cut by 4 bases and J by 3 bases, with 14 bases left in between. The CDR3 totals 14 residues. Germline values: CDR1 SGHDT, CDR2 YYEEEE. CDR3 nucleotides: TGTGCCAGCAGCCCCGGACGGATTCTCTACGAGCAGTACTTC. It codes for CASSPGRILYEQYF.

In this sample, this clonotype turned up a few times. The chain links TRBV7-2 to TRBJ1-5, with D uncertain. V lost 0 bases and J 10 bases, leaving 7 bases between the germline ends. The CDR3 runs to 12 residues. CDR1 and CDR2 from the germline V gene are SGHTA and FQGNSA. The CDR3 DNA reads TGTGCCAGCAGCTTAGCAGGGAAACCCCAGCATTTT. This translates into CASSLAGKPQHF. The variable domain in full, completed from reference TRBV7-2 and TRBJ1-5, reads GAGVSQSPSNKVTEKGKDVELRCDPISGHTALYWYRQSLGQGLEFLIYFQGNSAPDKSGLPSDRFSAERTGGSVSTLTIQRTQQEDSAVYLCASSLAGKPQHFGDGTRLSIL.

This clonotype showed up just a few times. The CDR3 is CASSPSFTGRRNIQYF. The CDR3 DNA follows: TGTGCCAGCAGCCCATCGTTCACGGGGCGGCGGAACATTCAGTACTTC. This chain joins TRBV7-2 and TRBJ2-4; perhaps D is TRBD1 or TRBD2 (5 bases each). In germline, CDR1 is SGHTA, CDR2 FQGNSA. CDR3 length: 16 residues. V was clipped by 5 bases and J by 7 bases, with 21 bases between them. Looking up the rest from reference TRBV7-2 and TRBJ2-4 gives the full variable domain: GAGVSQSPSNKVTEKGKDVELRCDPISGHTALYWYRQSLGQGLEFLIYFQGNSAPDKSGLPSDRFSAERTGGSVSTLTIQRTQQEDSAVYLCASSPSFTGRRNIQYFGAGTRLSVL.

This clonotype was found many times. V and J are TRBV2 and TRBJ2-2; D not certain. In germline, CDR1 is SNHLY, CDR2 FYNNEI. This CDR3 is built from 11 residues. Trimming shortened V by 2 bases and J by 6 bases, and 1 base separated the two germline ends. This CDR3 reads CASSEPGELFF. CDR3 DNA: TGTGCCAGCAGTGAACCCGGGGAGCTGTTTTTT.

This clonotype was seen a few times. V gene TRBV28 combines with J gene TRBJ2-5; D unclear. V was trimmed by 5 bases and J by 5 bases, leaving 12 bases between them. There are 13 residues in the CDR3. CDR1 MDHEN and CDR2 SYDVKM come from the germline V gene. CDR3 region: CASSPPSTETQYF. The CDR3 DNA sequence: TGTGCCAGCAGTCCTCCGAGTACCGAGACCCAGTACTTC.

This clonotype occurred a few times. The rearrangement uses TRBV5-1 and TRBJ2-5; 16 nucleotides agree with TRBD2. The CDR3 is 18 residues long. CDR1 SGHRS and CDR2 YFSETQ come from the germline V gene. V lost 0 bases, J lost 5 bases, and 7 bases stayed unmatched. The CDR3: CASSLATGLAGGPETQYF. CDR3 nucleotide sequence: TGCGCCAGCAGCTTGGCTACGGGACTAGCGGGAGGGCCGGAGACCCAGTACTTC.

The V gene is TRBV19, the J gene TRBJ2-1; 11 bases agree with TRBD2. Germline V gene data show CDR1 as LNHDA and CDR2 as SQIVND (reference sequence). V gave up 3 bases and J gave up 9 bases; unmatched junction bases: 4. This CDR3 is built from 14 residues. The CDR3 is CASSMLAGGAEQFF. The CDR3 DNA reads TGTGCCAGTAGTATGCTAGCGGGAGGCGCTGAGCAGTTCTTC.

V gene TRBV20-1 combines with J gene TRBJ2-1, with 9 nucleotides matching TRBD2. CDR1 is DFQATT and CDR2 is SNEGSKA in the germline V gene (reference sequence). V gave up 6 bases and J gave up 0 bases; unmatched junction bases: 9. The CDR3 is made up of 16 amino acids. The CDR3 DNA follows: TGCAGTGCCGCATCGATAGCGGGAGCCTCCTACAATGAGCAGTTCTTC. It codes for CSAASIAGASYNEQFF.

This clonotype was seen ten or more times. V is TRBV5-1 and J is TRBJ2-7, with TRBD1 matching 7 bases. CDR1 and CDR2 from the germline V gene are SGHRS and YFSETQ. With 3 bases clipped from V and 0 bases from J, the junction kept 21 bases outside the gene matches. The CDR3 covers 20 residues. CDR3 loop: CASSSAPRDSVTHSSYEQYF. CDR3 bases: TGCGCCAGCAGCTCAGCCCCCCGGGACAGCGTCACCCATAGCTCCTACGAGCAGTACTTC.

The CDR3 DNA is TGTGCCAGCAGTGGCTACCCTAACTATGGCTACACCTTC. Translation gives CASSGYPNYGYTF. V usage is TRBV2 and J usage is TRBJ1-2; D call uncertain. Germline values: CDR1 SNHLY, CDR2 FYNNEI. The CDR3 length is 13 residues. Trimming cost V 4 bases and J 0 bases, with 6 bases left between them.

This clonotype appeared many times. This rearrangement joins TRBV4-2 to TRBJ1-4; tentative D call: TRBD1 (6 bases). Trimming cost V 4 bases and J 6 bases, with 12 bases left between them. The germline V gene has CDR1 LGHNA and CDR2 YNFKEQ. The CDR3 covers 14 residues. The CDR3 loop reads CASSPQGRDEKLFF. The CDR3 nucleotides are TGTGCCAGCAGCCCTCAGGGGAGAGATGAAAAACTGTTTTTT.

This clonotype was recorded many times. The chain links TRBV4-2 to TRBJ2-5; no firm D call. V lost 4 bases to trimming and J lost 6 bases, with 6 bases between them. This CDR3 is 11 amino acids long. CDR1 LGHNA and CDR2 YNFKEQ come from the germline V gene. The CDR3 DNA sequence: TGTGCCAGCAGCCGACAAAAGACCCAGTACTTC. It translates to CASSRQKTQYF.

This clonotype has a count of ten or more. The chain couples TRBV19 to TRBJ2-5; D could derive from TRBD1 or TRBD2 (5 bases each). Trimming took off 4 bases at V and 2 bases at J, with 11 bases between the two ends. The CDR3 is 14 amino acids. Germline CDR1 and CDR2: LNHDA and SQIVND (reference sequence). CDR3 in DNA: TGTGCCAGTAGTACCCGGGACGTACAAGAGACCCAGTACTTC. Translated, it gives CASSTRDVQETQYF.